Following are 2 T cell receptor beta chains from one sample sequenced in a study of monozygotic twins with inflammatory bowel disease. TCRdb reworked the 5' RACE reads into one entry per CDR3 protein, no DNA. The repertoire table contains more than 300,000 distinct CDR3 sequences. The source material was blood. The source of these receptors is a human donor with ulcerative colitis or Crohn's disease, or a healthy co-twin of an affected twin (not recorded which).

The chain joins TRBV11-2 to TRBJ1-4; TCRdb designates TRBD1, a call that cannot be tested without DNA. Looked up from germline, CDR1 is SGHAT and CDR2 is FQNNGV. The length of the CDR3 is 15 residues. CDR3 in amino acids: CASSLDEHGGEKLFF.

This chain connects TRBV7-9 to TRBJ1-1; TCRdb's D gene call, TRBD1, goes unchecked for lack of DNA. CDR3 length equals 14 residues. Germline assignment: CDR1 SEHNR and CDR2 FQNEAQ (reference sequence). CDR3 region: CASSQIRGNTEAFF.